The T cell receptor beta chain described here comes from a study of patients with pleural tuberculosis (dated by TCRdb to the mid-2010s). At the junction V is shortened by 0 bases and J by 15 bases; bases outside the gene matches: 7. According to the germline V gene, CDR1 reads SGHVS and CDR2 reads FQNEAQ. The CDR3, cysteine through phenylalanine, is 14 amino acids long. The kept DNA is CDR3 alone, 42 bases in frame from the first base. This clonotype has at least ten counts. Its antigen is still unknown. The input lacks base qualities; no much larger clone sits a single base away. TCRdb shows the sequencer as Illumina Genome Analyzer IIx. Using fastp trimming at Q25 and MiXCR clonotype assembly, TCRdb reanalyzed the public sequencing data and kept in-frame beta chains. Entries that share a CDR3 protein sequence are merged under the most common genes and DNA. This sample lists approximately 50,000 distinct CDR3 sequences; 7.3% were detected once. 15% to 20% of the sample is in the top ten clones.

This clonotype was obtained from a human donor with pleural tuberculosis. The rearrangement joined TRBV7-8 to TRBJ2-1, with 11 bases matching TRBD2. CDR3 loop: CASSLAPLAGGLFF. The nucleotide sequence is given as TGTGCCAGCAGCTTAGCGCCTCTAGCGGGAGGTTTGTTCTTC.